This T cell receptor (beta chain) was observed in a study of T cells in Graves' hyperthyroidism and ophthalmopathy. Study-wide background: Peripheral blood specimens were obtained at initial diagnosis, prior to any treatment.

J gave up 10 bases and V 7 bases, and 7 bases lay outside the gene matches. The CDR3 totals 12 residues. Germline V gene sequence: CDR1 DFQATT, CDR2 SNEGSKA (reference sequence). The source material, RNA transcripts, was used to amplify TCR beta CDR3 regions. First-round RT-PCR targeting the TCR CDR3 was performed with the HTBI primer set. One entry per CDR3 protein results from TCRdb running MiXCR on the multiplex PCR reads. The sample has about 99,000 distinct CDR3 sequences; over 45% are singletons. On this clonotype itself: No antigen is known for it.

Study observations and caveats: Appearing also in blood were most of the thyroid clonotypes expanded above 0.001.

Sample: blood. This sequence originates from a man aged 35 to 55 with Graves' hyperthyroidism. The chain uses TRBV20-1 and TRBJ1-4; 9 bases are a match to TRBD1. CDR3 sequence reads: CSGTGDSVKLFF. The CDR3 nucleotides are TGCAGTGGGACAGGGGATTCTGTAAAACTGTTTTTT.